The clone carrying this T cell receptor beta chain has a single count. The source of the sample is a study of Graves' ophthalmopathy and Graves' hyperthyroidism. Study-wide background: Peripheral blood collection took place at initial diagnosis, before any treatment.

Ophthalmopathy donors were characterized by moderate-to-severe activity, CAS of at least 3, NOSPECS of at least 4, and duration under 3 months. Trimming shortened V by 6 bases and J by 1 base, and 9 bases separated the two germline ends. Per the germline V gene, CDR1 is MNHEY and CDR2 is SVGAGI. The length of the CDR3 is 13 residues. CDR3 regions of TCR beta were amplified from RNA transcripts. Second-round multiplex PCR followed a first-round RT-PCR using HTBI primers. Via MiXCR, TCRdb re-called the multiplex PCR reads, giving one row per CDR3 protein. Of 200,000 to 300,000 distinct CDR3 sequences listed, about 47% are singletons.

The origin of this receptor is an adult man with Graves' ophthalmopathy. The sequenced sample was peripheral blood. The rearrangement uses TRBV6-5 and TRBJ2-5, with D perhaps given as TRBD1 or TRBD2 (5 bases each). CDR3 sequence (DNA): TGTGCCAGCAGAAACGGGGCCCAAGAGACCCAGTACTTC. This encodes CASRNGAQETQYF.